The 28 T cell receptor beta chains below were found in one sample sequenced in a study of T-cell memory formation after mild COVID-19 (dated by TCRdb to the early 2020s). Libraries were constructed by 5' RACE. Sequencing instrument: Illumina NovaSeq 6000. TCRdb handled the public reads itself, with Q25 trimming in fastp and clone calling in MiXCR, and kept productive beta chains. Every distinct CDR3 protein forms one entry, paired with its most common genes and DNA. A total of roughly 550,000 distinct CDR3 sequences appear in this sample, approximately 20% of them only once. Jointly, the top ten make up around an eighth of the sample. What was sequenced was PBMCs or a T cell subset sorted from them (not recorded which). The receptor set was obtained from an adult woman who had mild COVID-19 (a few samples of this study predate the infection). The sample titles of this study are shuffled in the database, so cell type and time point are left out; the donor was told from shared clones.

This clonotype was seen more than once but under ten times. The rearrangement links TRBV21-1 to TRBJ2-7; the table names TRBD2, a call not compared with the DNA. TRBV21-1 is a known pseudogene. This CDR3 spans 15 amino acids. CDR3 in DNA: TGTGCCAGTACACCCGAGGGAGCGGCCCCCTACGAGCAGTACTTC. This translates into CASTPEGAAPYEQYF.

The chain combines TRBV5-1 with TRBJ2-5, with TRBD1 as a possible D gene (6 bases). V was pared by 3 bases and J by 4 bases, with 13 bases between. The CDR3 covers 14 residues. Germline V lookup: CDR1 SGHRS, CDR2 YFSETQ. In nucleotides, the CDR3 is TGCGCCAGCAGCTCCCGGGACAACAGAGAGACCCAGTACTTC. This translates into CASSSRDNRETQYF.

This clonotype was detected a few times. The V and J genes are TRBV10-3 and TRBJ1-2; 10 nucleotides match TRBD1. Per germline, CDR1 ENHRY and CDR2 SYGVKD. V lost 0 bases, J lost 2 bases, and 3 bases stayed unmatched. The CDR3 is 16 residues long. CDR3 loop: CAISESDRGLNYGYTF. As DNA, the CDR3 is TGTGCCATCAGTGAGTCCGACAGGGGGCTAAACTATGGCTACACCTTC.

This rearrangement joins TRBV4-2 to TRBJ1-1; perhaps TRBD1 as D (6 bases). CDR1 and CDR2 from the germline V gene are LGHNA and YNFKEQ. The ends were cut back, 4 bases at V and 7 bases at J, with 16 bases in the middle. The CDR3 runs to 14 residues. CDR3: CASSRDRGAFEAFF. In nucleotides, the CDR3 is TGTGCCAGCAGCCGAGATAGGGGGGCGTTTGAAGCTTTCTTT.

The gene calls are TRBV4-1 and TRBJ2-2, with TRBD1 matching over 7 bases. This CDR3 has 19 amino acids. CDR1 is MGHRA and CDR2 is YSYEKL in the germline V gene. J lost 5 bases, V lost 2 bases, and 17 bases had no gene match. The chain's CDR3 is CASSQTGTDIQGWTGELFF. The DNA for the CDR3 is TGCGCCAGCAGCCAAACGGGGACAGATATACAGGGATGGACCGGGGAGCTGTTTTTT.

This chain uses TRBV9 with TRBJ1-1, with 11 bases lining up with TRBD1. The V gene's germline CDR1 is SGDLS and CDR2 YYNGEE. With V trimmed by 0 bases and J by 4 bases, 5 bases remained unmatched. This CDR3 region has 16 residues. The CDR3 DNA sequence: TGTGCCAGCAGCGTAGCTAGCGGGACAGGGGGCACTGAAGCTTTCTTT. The encoded protein is CASSVASGTGGTEAFF.

The chain uses TRBV7-9 and TRBJ2-5; 8 bases align to TRBD2. This CDR3 has 16 amino acids. Germline V gives CDR1 SEHNR, CDR2 FQNEAQ (reference sequence). The junction had 10 bases not matched to a gene; V was cut back by 3 bases and J by 4 bases. In DNA, the CDR3 is TGTGCCAGCAGCTTTGATGCGGGACTAGTCACAGAGACCCAGTACTTC. Encoded protein: CASSFDAGLVTETQYF.

This clonotype was counted a few times. V is TRBV5-1 and J is TRBJ2-3, with 7 bases lining up with TRBD2. Germline loops: CDR1 SGHRS, CDR2 YFSETQ. This CDR3 is 16 amino acids long. Trimming took 4 bases from V and 4 from J; bases not matched to a gene: 12. This chain's CDR3 is CASSIPLREFADTQYF. The CDR3 nucleotides are TGCGCCAGCAGCATACCATTGCGGGAGTTCGCAGATACGCAGTATTTT.

This clonotype was observed at least ten times. The V gene is TRBV5-1, the J gene TRBJ2-1, with 11 bases aligning to TRBD2. From germline, CDR1 is SGHRS and CDR2 YFSETQ. CDR3 size: 14 residues. The junction had 3 bases not matched to a gene; V was cut back by 3 bases and J by 7 bases. For the CDR3, the DNA is TGCGCCAGCAGCTCTCGGACTAGCGGGAATGAGCAGTTCTTC. Amino acids: CASSSRTSGNEQFF.

V is TRBV10-3 and J is TRBJ1-5; TRBD1 matches 8 bases. CDR1 and CDR2 from the germline V gene are ENHRY and SYGVKD. This CDR3 is built from 16 residues. The ends lost 0 bases at V and 4 bases at J; junction bases unmatched: 5. The CDR3 reads CAISESQTGANQPQHF. CDR3 DNA sequence: TGTGCCATCAGTGAGTCTCAGACAGGGGCGAATCAGCCCCAGCATTTT.

This rearrangement joins TRBV5-1 to TRBJ2-1, with 9 bases aligning to TRBD2. Germline V gene data show CDR1 as SGHRS and CDR2 as YFSETQ. This CDR3 has 20 amino acids. V trimming: 0 bases; J trimming: 2 bases; junction bases outside the gene matches: 15. The CDR3 protein is CASSLGRRAPTSGPYNEQFF. The CDR3 DNA reads TGCGCCAGCAGCTTGGGTCGGAGGGCCCCAACTAGCGGGCCCTACAATGAGCAGTTCTTC.

The chain joins TRBV6-5 to TRBJ1-2; weak D call: TRBD1 (5 bases). The germline V gene has CDR1 MNHEY and CDR2 SVGAGI. Trimming took 2 bases from V and 3 from J, leaving 7 bases between them. The CDR3 extends over 13 amino acids. For the CDR3, the DNA is TGTGCCAGCAGTTACGGCAGGGACTATGGCTACACCTTC. Its translation: CASSYGRDYGYTF.

V usage is TRBV19 and J usage is TRBJ2-3, with D perhaps TRBD1 or TRBD2 (6 bases each). The length of the CDR3 is 13 residues. Trimming cost V 10 bases and J 3 bases, with 14 bases left between them. Germline V gives CDR1 LNHDA, CDR2 SQIVND (reference sequence). This chain's CDR3 is CATRRGVTDTQYF. CDR3 DNA sequence: TGTGCCACCCGGAGGGGGGTGACAGATACGCAGTATTTT.

This clonotype was detected only a few times. V and J are TRBV6-2 or TRBV6-3 and TRBJ2-3, with 7 bases that match TRBD1. CDR3 length: 15 residues. The J segment lost 2 bases and the V segment lost 1 base, leaving 3 bases of the junction unmatched. The germline CDR1 and CDR2 sequences are MNHEY and SVGEGT. The CDR3 region is CASSYYRGFTDTQYF. The CDR3 DNA sequence: TGTGCCAGCAGTTACTACAGGGGATTCACAGATACGCAGTATTTT.

V is TRBV12-3 or TRBV12-4 and J is TRBJ2-3; 7 nucleotides match TRBD1. V lost 5 bases to trimming and J lost 4 bases; unmatched junction nucleotides: 9. The CDR3 has 15 amino acids. The CDR3: CASSTQGLLADTQYF. The CDR3 nucleotides are TGTGCCAGCAGTACACAGGGGTTATTGGCAGATACGCAGTATTTT.

The table lists this clonotype with many counts. The chain couples TRBV5-1 to TRBJ2-7; D may match TRBD1 or TRBD2 (5 bases each). V lost 0 bases and J lost 0, with 7 bases in between. Germline V gene sequence: CDR1 SGHRS, CDR2 YFSETQ. The CDR3 consists of 14 residues. CDR3 loop: CASSLVGGSYEQYF. CDR3 sequence (DNA): TGCGCCAGCAGCTTGGTTGGGGGCTCCTACGAGCAGTACTTC.

This sequence joins TRBV27 and TRBJ2-6; the match to TRBD1 covers 7 bases. The CDR3 contains 16 residues. The germline CDR1 and CDR2 sequences are MNHEY and SMNVEV (reference sequence). The junction had 6 bases not matched to a gene; V was cut back by 5 bases and J by 2 bases. The CDR3, as DNA: TGTGCCAGCAGTACACTAGACAGGGCTGGGGCCAACGTCCTGACTTTC. Translating it yields CASSTLDRAGANVLTF.

This clonotype turned up a few times. This chain uses TRBV6-5 with TRBJ1-1; 8 bases align to TRBD1. The CDR3 consists of 14 residues. Trimming took 5 bases from V and 2 from J; bases not matched to a gene: 4. Germline-derived CDR1 and CDR2 are MNHEY and SVGAGI. The CDR3 nucleotides are TGTGCCAGCAGTGCCACAGGGGGTAACACTGAAGCTTTCTTT. Translation gives CASSATGGNTEAFF.

The chain employs TRBV12-3 or TRBV12-4 and TRBJ1-3; perhaps TRBD1 as D (5 bases). This CDR3 comprises 14 residues. Trimming pared 1 base from V and 7 bases from J, leaving 11 bases between. The chain's CDR3 is CASSLDGTSNTIYF. CDR3 DNA: TGTGCCAGCAGTTTAGATGGGACCAGCAACACCATATATTTT.

This clonotype was found many times. The chain couples TRBV18 to TRBJ2-3; D is unclear. The CDR3 extends over 13 amino acids. V lost 0 bases and J 11 bases, leaving 12 bases between the germline ends. CDR1 is KGHSH, CDR2 LQKENI, per germline. CDR3 DNA sequence: TGTGCCAGCTCACCACCGAGTACGCCCCGGCAGTATTTT. Translated: CASSPPSTPRQYF.

In its sample, this clonotype was seen a few times. This chain links TRBV20-1 with TRBJ2-7; possible D gene TRBD2, 6 bases. Germline assignment: CDR1 DFQATT and CDR2 SNEGSKA (reference sequence). The length of the CDR3 is 16 residues. V lost 8 bases and J lost 0, with 23 bases in between. The CDR3 is CSTLGVAEHSSYEQYF. CDR3 coding DNA: TGCAGTACCTTGGGAGTAGCGGAGCACAGCTCCTACGAGCAGTACTTC.

The chain recombines TRBV5-5 with TRBJ2-1, with unresolved D. The V gene's germline CDR1 is SGHKS and CDR2 YYEKEE (reference sequence). The CDR3 is 14 residues long. Deletions cut 4 bases from V and 2 bases from J, with 10 bases between. The CDR3 DNA follows: TGTGCCAGCAGCCCCGGAGAGGCCTACAATGAGCAGTTCTTC. Amino acids: CASSPGEAYNEQFF.

V usage is TRBV24-1 and J usage is TRBJ2-2, with 7 nucleotides matching TRBD1. V was clipped by 4 bases and J by 4 bases; unmatched bases: 8. The CDR3 has 16 amino acids. Germline V lookup: CDR1 KGHDR, CDR2 SFDVKD. CDR3 sequence: CATSDRDRAGTGELFF. The DNA of the CDR3 is TGTGCCACCAGTGACCGCGACAGGGCTGGCACCGGGGAGCTGTTTTTT.

The chain uses TRBV19 and TRBJ1-2; D gene ambiguous. This CDR3 region has 12 residues. The V end was cut by 7 bases, the J end by 7 bases, with 13 bases between. The germline CDR1 and CDR2 sequences are LNHDA and SQIVND (reference sequence). CDR3 sequence reads: CASTRRFGGYTF. CDR3 DNA sequence: TGTGCCAGTACCCGACGATTTGGTGGCTACACCTTC.

The chain is built from TRBV6-6 and TRBJ1-2, with 8 bases identical to TRBD1. V lost 4 bases and J lost 7; bases outside the gene matches: 5. The germline CDR1 and CDR2 sequences are MNHNY and SVGAGI (reference sequence). The CDR3 length is 13 residues. CDR3 in DNA: TGTGCCAGCAGTTTACCGGACAGGGTTGGCTACACCTTC. It specifies CASSLPDRVGYTF.

This chain links TRBV6-5 with TRBJ1-6; the D gene is possibly TRBD1 (5 bases). Deletions cut 2 bases from V and 14 bases from J, with 16 bases between. This CDR3 comprises 14 residues. Germline lookup yields CDR1 MNHEY and CDR2 SVGAGI. The CDR3 bases are TGTGCCAGCAGTTACGGGGGGACCTCTATAACCCTCCACTTT. This encodes CASSYGGTSITLHF.

This rearrangement joins TRBV24-1 to TRBJ2-1; no definite D call. The CDR3 runs to 13 residues. V was pared by 4 bases and J by 9 bases, with 12 bases between. Germline CDR1 and CDR2: KGHDR and SFDVKD. In DNA, the CDR3 is TGTGCCACCAGTGACTTTCCTGGTGGTGAGCAGTTCTTC. Protein product: CATSDFPGGEQFF.

This clonotype was picked up many times. This rearrangement joins TRBV7-2 to TRBJ1-3; 10 nucleotides align to TRBD1. This CDR3 is built from 18 residues. With V trimmed by 4 bases and J by 4 bases, 13 bases remained unmatched. The germline V gene encodes CDR1 SGHTA and CDR2 FQGNSA. The CDR3 DNA sequence: TGTGCCAGCAGCTCCCCCATGTCGACAGGGGGCGTCGGAAACACCATATATTTT. This sequence encodes CASSSPMSTGGVGNTIYF.